At least ten counts were recorded for the clone carrying this TCR beta chain. Its antigen is still unknown. The source of the sample is a study of neurological immune-mediated disorders. Study-wide findings and caveats: HTLV-1-associated myelopathy had the most TCR clonal expansion, while multiple sclerosis had the least, a level that fell below healthy controls. Phylogenetically, 18 of 34 multiple sclerosis patients' repertoires fell into one related-CDR3 cluster, a possible signature.

The time point was: longitudinal time-point 3. CDR1 and CDR2 (germline): DFQATT, SNEGSKA (reference sequence). Trimming at V came to 3 bases and at J to 6 bases, leaving 7 bases not matched to a gene. This CDR3 is built from 14 residues. TCRdb recomputed calls from the 5' RACE reads with MiXCR, one row per CDR3 protein. The profile shows more than 75,000 distinct CDR3 sequences, about 4% of them singletons. Sequenced material: PBMCs. The TCR sequence derives from a woman between 55 and 75 years old with multiple sclerosis. The gene calls are TRBV20-1 and TRBJ2-7; 11 bases are a match to TRBD2. The CDR3 coding sequence is TGCAGTGCTAGGGTGGGACTAGCGGCCCGCGAGCAGTACTTC. Translation: CSARVGLAAREQYF.